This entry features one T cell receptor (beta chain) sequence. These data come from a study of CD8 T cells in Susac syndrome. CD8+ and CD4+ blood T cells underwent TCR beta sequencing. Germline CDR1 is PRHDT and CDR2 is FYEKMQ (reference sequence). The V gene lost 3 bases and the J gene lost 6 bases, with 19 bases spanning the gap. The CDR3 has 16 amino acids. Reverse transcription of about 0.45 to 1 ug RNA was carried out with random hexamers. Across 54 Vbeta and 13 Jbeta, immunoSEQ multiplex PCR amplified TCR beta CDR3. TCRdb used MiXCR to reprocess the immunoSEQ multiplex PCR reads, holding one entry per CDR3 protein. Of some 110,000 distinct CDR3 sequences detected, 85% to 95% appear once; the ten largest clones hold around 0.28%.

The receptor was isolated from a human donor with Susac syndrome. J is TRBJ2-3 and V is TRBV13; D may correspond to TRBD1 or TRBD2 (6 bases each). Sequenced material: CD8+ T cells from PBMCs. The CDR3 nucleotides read TGTGCCAGCAGCTTGGGGCCGGGGGCCCAGGAGGATACGCAGTATTTT. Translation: CASSLGPGAQEDTQYF.